This section outlines one T cell receptor beta chain sequence together with its context. This entry comes from a study of T cell changes during pregnancy in multiple sclerosis. This CDR3 contains 17 residues. Germline CDR1 reads SGHAT; CDR2 reads FQNNGV. V was clipped by 0 bases and J by 6 bases, with 15 bases between them. The assay was immunoSEQ multiplex PCR, and TCRdb's table has in-frame clones only and misses some. The sample lists over 65,000 clones; less than 95% were seen once. The sequence was collected from a female donor with multiple sclerosis, enrolled in a pregnancy study. The chain combines TRBV11-2 with TRBJ1-6, with D possibly TRBD1 on 6 matching bases. The specimen was peripheral blood, collected in the second trimester of pregnancy. CDR3 amino acids: CASSLEVRTVPNSPLHF. The CDR3 nucleotides read TGTGCCAGCAGCTTAGAGGTCCGGACAGTGCCTAATTCACCCCTCCACTTT.